This TCR beta chain was captured by sequencing in a study of blood T cell repertoires in COVID-19. Study details: Samples came from the United States, Italy and Spain, spanning acute and convalescent COVID-19. In each case, the material was cDNA or gDNA derived from T cells, B-cell-depleted T cells, or PBMCs.

The CDR3 contains 13 residues. Trimming removed 6 bases at V and 12 bases at J, with 18 bases between. Germline V gene sequence: CDR1 MDHEN, CDR2 SYDVKM. Original analysis: Amplified reference gene primers provided the basis for estimating nucleated cell counts. TCRdb keeps only in-frame clones here, not all; method: immunoSEQ multiplex PCR. The V and J calls and the clone size are those of that table, but D and trimming were determined from the DNA. Among roughly 210,000 clones listed, about nine tenths were seen once. Participants came from around 25 US areas, aged about 18 to 95 years. The sequence was collected from a man between 25 and 39 years old in a cohort exposed to, infected with or recovered from COVID-19 (not recorded which). The chain has TRBV28 and TRBJ2-4; D perhaps matches TRBD1 (6 bases). The source material was PBMCs or T cells enriched from blood (not recorded which). The CDR3 region has the DNA TGTGCCAGCAGAACGCACAGGCTGGACAGTCAGTACTTC. Translation: CASRTHRLDSQYF.